The T cell receptor (beta chain) described here comes from a study of blood T cell repertoires in COVID-19. Profiled with immunoSEQ multiplex PCR; TCRdb holds only in-frame clones, not every one. The sample gives 150,000 to 200,000 clones, approximately 80% of which show up once; approximately 11% is in the top ten. V shed 2 bases and J shed 12 bases, with 17 bases lying between them. CDR1 is SNHLY, CDR2 FYNNEI, per germline. The CDR3 spans 15 residues. Specimen: PBMCs or T cells enriched from blood (not recorded which). The receptor was derived from a man aged 45-65 years who had recovered from COVID-19. V and J are TRBV2 and TRBJ1-6, with a weak D call TRBD1 (5 bases). The CDR3 DNA is TGTGCCAGCAGTGAACCAGGGAAACTTATTGAACCCCTCCACTTT. It codes for CASSEPGKLIEPLHF. Full variable domain (rest looked up from reference TRBV2 and TRBJ1-6): EPEVTQTPSHQVTQMGQEVILRCVPISNHLYFYWYRQILGQKVEFLVSFYNNEISEKSEIFDDQFSVERPDGSNFTLKIRSTKLEDSAMYFCASSEPGKLIEPLHFGNGTRLTVT.